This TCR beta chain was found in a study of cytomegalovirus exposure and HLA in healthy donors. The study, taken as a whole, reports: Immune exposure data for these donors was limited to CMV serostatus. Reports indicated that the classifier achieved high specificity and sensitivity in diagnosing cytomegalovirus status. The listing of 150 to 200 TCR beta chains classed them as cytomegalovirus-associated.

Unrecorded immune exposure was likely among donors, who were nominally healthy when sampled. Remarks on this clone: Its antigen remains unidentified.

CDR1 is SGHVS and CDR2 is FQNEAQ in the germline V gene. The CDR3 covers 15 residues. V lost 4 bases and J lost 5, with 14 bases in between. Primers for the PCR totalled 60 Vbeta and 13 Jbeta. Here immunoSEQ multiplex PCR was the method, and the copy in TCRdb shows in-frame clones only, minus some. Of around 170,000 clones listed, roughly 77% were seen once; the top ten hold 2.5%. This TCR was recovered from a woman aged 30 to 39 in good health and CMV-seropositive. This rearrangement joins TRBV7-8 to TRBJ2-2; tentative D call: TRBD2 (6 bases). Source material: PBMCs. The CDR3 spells CASSSRDLGTGELFF. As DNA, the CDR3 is TGTGCCAGCAGCTCAAGGGACTTGGGGACCGGGGAGCTGTTTTTT. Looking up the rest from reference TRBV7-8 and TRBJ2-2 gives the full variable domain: GAGVSQSPRYKVAKRGQDVALRCDPISGHVSLFWYQQALGQGPEFLTYFQNEAQLDKSGLPSDRFFAERPEGSVSTLKIQRTQQEDSAVYLCASSSRDLGTGELFFGEGSRLTVL.